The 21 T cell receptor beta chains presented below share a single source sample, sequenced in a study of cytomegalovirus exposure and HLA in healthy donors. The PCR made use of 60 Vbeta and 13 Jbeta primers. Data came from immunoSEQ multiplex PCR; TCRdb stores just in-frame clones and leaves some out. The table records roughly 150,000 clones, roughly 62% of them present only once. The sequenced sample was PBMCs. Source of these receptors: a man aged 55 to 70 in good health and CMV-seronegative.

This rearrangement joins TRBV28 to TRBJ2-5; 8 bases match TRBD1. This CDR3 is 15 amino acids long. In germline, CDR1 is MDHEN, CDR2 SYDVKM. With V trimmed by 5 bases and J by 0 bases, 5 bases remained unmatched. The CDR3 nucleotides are TGTGCCAGCAGTCCTTACAGGGGGTACCAAGAGACCCAGTACTTC. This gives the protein CASSPYRGYQETQYF. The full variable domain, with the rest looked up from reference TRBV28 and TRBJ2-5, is DVKVTQSSRYLVKRTGEKVFLECVQDMDHENMFWYRQDPGLGLRLIYFSYDVKMKEKGDIPEGYSVSREKKERFSLILESASTNQTSMYLCASSPYRGYQETQYFGPGTRLLVL.

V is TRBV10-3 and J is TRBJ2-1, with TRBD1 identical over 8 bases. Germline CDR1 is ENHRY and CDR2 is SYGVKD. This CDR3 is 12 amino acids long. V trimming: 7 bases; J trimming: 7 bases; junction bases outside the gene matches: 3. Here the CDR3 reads CAIKGTGNEQFF. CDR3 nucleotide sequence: TGTGCCATCAAAGGGACAGGTAATGAGCAGTTCTTC.

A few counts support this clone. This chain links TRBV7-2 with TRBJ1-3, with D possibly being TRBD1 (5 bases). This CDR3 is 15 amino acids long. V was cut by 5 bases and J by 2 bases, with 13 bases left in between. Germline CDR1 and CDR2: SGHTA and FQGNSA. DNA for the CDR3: TGTGCCAGCAGCCCCCAGGGCGACCCTGGAAACACCATATATTTT. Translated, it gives CASSPQGDPGNTIYF.

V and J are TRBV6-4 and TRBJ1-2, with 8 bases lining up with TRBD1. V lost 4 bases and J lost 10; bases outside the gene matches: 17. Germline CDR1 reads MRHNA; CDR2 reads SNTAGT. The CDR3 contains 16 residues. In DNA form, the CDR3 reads TGTGCCAGCAGTGCTTATCAGACAGGGGCCTATGGTGACTACACCTTC. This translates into CASSAYQTGAYGDYTF.

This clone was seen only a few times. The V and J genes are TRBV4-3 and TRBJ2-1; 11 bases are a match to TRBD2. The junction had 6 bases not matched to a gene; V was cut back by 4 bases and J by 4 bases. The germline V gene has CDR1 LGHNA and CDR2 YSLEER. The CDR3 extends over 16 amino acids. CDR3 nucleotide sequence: TGCGCCAGCAGCCGCCTGACTAGCGGGATTTACAATGAGCAGTTCTTC. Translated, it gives CASSRLTSGIYNEQFF.

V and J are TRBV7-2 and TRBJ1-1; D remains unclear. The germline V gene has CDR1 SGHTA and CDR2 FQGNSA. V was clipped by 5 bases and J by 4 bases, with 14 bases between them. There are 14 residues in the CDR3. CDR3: CASSPPLGSTEAFF. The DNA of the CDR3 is TGTGCCAGCAGCCCCCCCCTCGGGAGCACTGAAGCTTTCTTT.

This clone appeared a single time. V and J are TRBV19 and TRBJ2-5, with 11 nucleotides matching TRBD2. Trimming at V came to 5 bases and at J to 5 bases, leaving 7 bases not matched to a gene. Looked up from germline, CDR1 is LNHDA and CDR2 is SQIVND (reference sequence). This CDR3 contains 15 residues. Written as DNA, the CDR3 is TGTGCCAGTAGTCTACTAGCGGGAGCCGGGGAGACCCAGTACTTC. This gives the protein CASSLLAGAGETQYF. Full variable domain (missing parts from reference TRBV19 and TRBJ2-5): DGGITQSPKYLFRKEGQNVTLSCEQNLNHDAMYWYRQDPGQGLRLIYYSQIVNDFQKGDIAEGYSVSREKKESFPLTVTSAQKNPTAFYLCASSLLAGAGETQYFGPGTRLLVL.

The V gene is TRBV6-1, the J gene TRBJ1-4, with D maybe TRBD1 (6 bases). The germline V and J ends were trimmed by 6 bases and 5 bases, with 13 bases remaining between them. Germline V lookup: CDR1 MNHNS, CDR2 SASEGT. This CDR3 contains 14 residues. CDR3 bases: TGTGCCAGCAGCCTACAGGGTCTGAATGAAAAACTGTTTTTT. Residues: CASSLQGLNEKLFF.

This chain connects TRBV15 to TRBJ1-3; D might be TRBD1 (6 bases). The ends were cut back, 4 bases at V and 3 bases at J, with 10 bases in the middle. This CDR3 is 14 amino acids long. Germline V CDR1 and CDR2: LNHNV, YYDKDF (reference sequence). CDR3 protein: CATSTYRDGNTIYF. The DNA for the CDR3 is TGTGCCACCAGCACCTACAGGGATGGAAACACCATATATTTT.

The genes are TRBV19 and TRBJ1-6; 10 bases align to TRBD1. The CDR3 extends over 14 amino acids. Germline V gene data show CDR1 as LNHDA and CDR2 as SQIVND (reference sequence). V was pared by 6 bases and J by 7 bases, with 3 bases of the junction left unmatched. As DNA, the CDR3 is TGTGCCAGTAGCGACAGGGGGCGGAATTCACCCCTCCACTTT. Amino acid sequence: CASSDRGRNSPLHF.

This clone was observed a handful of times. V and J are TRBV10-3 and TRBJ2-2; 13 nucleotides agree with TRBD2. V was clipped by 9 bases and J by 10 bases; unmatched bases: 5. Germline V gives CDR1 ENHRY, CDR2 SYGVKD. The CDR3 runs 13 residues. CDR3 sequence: CAIGLAGVAELFF. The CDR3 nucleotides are TGTGCCATTGGACTAGCGGGAGTAGCGGAGCTGTTTTTT.

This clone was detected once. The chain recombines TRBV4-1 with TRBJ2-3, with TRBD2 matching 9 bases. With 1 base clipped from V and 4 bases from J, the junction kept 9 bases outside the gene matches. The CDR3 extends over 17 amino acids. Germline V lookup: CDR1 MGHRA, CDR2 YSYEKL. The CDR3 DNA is TGCGCCAGCAGCCAAGGATCGGCTAGCGGGACCGCAGATACGCAGTATTTT. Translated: CASSQGSASGTADTQYF.

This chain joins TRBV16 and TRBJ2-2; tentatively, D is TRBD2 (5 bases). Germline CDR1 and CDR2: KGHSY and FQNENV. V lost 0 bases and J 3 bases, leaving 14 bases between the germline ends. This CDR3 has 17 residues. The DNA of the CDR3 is TGTGCCAGCAGCCAATCCTTCGGCGGGTTGGACACCGGGGAGCTGTTTTTT. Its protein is CASSQSFGGLDTGELFF.

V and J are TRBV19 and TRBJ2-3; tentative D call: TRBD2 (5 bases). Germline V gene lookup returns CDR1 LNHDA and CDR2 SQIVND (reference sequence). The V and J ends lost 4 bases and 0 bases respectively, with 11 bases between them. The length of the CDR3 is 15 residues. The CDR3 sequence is CASSTPTTSTDTQYF. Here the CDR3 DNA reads TGTGCCAGTAGTACCCCGACTACTAGCACAGATACGCAGTATTTT.

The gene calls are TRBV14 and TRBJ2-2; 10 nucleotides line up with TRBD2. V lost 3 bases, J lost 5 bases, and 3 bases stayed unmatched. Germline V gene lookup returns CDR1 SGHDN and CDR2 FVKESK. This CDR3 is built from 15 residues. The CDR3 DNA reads TGTGCCAGCAGCCAGGTGACTAGCGGGACCGGGGAGCTGTTTTTT. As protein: CASSQVTSGTGELFF.

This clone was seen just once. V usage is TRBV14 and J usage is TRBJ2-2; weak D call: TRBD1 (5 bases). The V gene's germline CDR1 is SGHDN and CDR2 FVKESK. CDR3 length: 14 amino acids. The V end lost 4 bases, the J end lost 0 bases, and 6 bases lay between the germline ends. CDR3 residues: CASSPTANTGELFF. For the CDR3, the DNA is TGTGCCAGCAGCCCGACAGCGAACACCGGGGAGCTGTTTTTT.

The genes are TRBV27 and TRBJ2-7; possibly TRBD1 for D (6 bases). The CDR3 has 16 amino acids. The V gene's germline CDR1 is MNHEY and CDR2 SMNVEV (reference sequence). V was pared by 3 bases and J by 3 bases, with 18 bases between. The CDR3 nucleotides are TGTGCCAGCAGTTTGTCCGGACAGTTCAGATACTACGAGCAGTACTTC. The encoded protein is CASSLSGQFRYYEQYF.

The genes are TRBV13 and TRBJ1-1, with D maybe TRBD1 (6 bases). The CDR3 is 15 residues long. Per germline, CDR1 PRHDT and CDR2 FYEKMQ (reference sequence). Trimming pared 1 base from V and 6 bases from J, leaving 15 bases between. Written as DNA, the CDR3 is TGTGCCAGCAGCTTAGTAACTTGGGGGGGGCCTGAAGCTTTCTTT. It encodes CASSLVTWGGPEAFF.

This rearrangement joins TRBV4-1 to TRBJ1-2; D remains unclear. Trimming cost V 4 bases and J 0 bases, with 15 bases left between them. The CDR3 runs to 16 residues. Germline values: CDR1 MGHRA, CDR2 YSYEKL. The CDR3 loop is CASSLRGPGSNYGYTF. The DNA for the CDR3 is TGCGCCAGCAGCCTAAGAGGGCCGGGTTCTAACTATGGCTACACCTTC.

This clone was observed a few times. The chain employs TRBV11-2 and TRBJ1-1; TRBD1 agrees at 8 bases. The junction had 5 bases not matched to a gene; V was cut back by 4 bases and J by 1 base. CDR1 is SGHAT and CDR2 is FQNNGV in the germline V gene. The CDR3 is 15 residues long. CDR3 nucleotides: TGTGCCAGCAGCTCCTTACAGGGGGGGAACACTGAAGCTTTCTTT. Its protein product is CASSSLQGGNTEAFF.

The CDR3 nucleotides are TGTGCCAGCAGCCGTAACGGGAGAGTGGACTACGAGCAGTACTTC. This codes for CASSRNGRVDYEQYF. This rearrangement joins TRBV27 to TRBJ2-7; D may be TRBD2 (6 bases). V was trimmed by 6 bases and J by 3 bases, leaving 18 bases between them. This CDR3 is built from 15 residues. From germline, CDR1 is MNHEY and CDR2 SMNVEV (reference sequence).